This T cell receptor (beta chain) comes out of a study of identical twins. Study observations and caveats: Abundant cord blood beta clonotypes carried fewer insertions; memory repertoires showed none. Zero-insertion analyses might be partly confounded by invariant T cells like MAIT and iNKT. Out-of-frame TCR alpha sharing in monozygotic twins exceeded recombination model predictions.

MiXCR, applied by TCRdb to the 5' RACE reads, yields one record per CDR3 protein. Found here are 1.5 million to 2 million distinct CDR3 sequences, roughly 35% of them singletons; the top ten hold about 0.27%. Healthy Caucasian donors formed the entire cohort. In this sample, this clonotype turned up a few times. What it binds is not known. The germline gives CDR1 MDHEN, CDR2 SYDVKM. The CDR3 extends over 15 amino acids. V dropped 2 bases and J dropped 5; count of bases not matched to a gene: 8. The chain couples TRBV28 to TRBJ2-5; 7 nucleotides line up with TRBD1. Sample: cord blood. The clonotype was recovered from a newborn girl in good health. The CDR3 DNA reads TGTGCCAGCAGTTTAGAAGGAGACAGGGATGAGACCCAGTACTTC. Protein product: CASSLEGDRDETQYF.